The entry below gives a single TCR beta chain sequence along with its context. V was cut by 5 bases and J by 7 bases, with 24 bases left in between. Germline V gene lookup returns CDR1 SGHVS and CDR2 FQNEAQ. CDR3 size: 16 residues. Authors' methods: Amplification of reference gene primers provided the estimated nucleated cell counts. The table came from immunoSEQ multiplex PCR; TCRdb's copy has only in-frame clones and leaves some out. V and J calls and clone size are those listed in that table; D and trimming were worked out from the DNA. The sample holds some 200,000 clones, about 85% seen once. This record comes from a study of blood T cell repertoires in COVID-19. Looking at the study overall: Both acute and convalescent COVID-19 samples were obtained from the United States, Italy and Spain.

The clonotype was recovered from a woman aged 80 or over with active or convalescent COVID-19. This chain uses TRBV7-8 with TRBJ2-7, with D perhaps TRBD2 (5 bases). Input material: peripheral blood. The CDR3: CASSPAGRGPSREQYF. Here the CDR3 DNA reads TGTGCCAGCAGCCCCGCCGGTCGGGGTCCCTCGCGGGAGCAGTACTTC.